The 8 T cell receptor beta chains given below trace back to one sample, sequenced in a study of Ad26.COV2.S vaccination and SARS-CoV-2 variants. Clones were sequenced by immunoSEQ multiplex PCR, and TCRdb holds only the in-frame ones, with some missing. Found here are 300,000 to 500,000 clones, less than 90% of them singletons; the top ten hold 3.5%. Treatment reported: roughly 20 received Ad26.COV2.S at low or high dose, single or two shots; about 5 received placebo; per-sample allocation not given. The samples were gathered on day 63 after the first injection of vaccine or placebo. The sequencing used peripheral blood, collected in a trial of Ad26.COV2.S vaccine versus placebo. The receptors originated from a person between 18 and 60 years old who received the Ad26.COV2.S COVID-19 vaccine or a placebo.

The V and J genes are TRBV7-2 and TRBJ1-2, with D possibly matching TRBD1 (6 bases). The V end was cut by 4 bases, the J end by 4 bases, with 13 bases between. CDR3 length: 14 amino acids. The germline V gene has CDR1 SGHTA and CDR2 FQGNSA. This CDR3 reads CASSSTTGPYGYTF. CDR3 in DNA: TGTGCCAGCAGCTCGACGACAGGACCCTATGGCTACACCTTC.

J is TRBJ1-2 and V is TRBV7-9; perhaps TRBD1 as D (6 bases). The CDR3 consists of 14 residues. Per the germline V gene, CDR1 is SEHNR and CDR2 is FQNEAQ (reference sequence). V was clipped by 1 base and J by 4 bases, with 10 bases between them. Written as DNA, the CDR3 is TGTGCCAGCAGCTTAGATGAGGGGGTCTATGGCTACACCTTC. Amino acid sequence: CASSLDEGVYGYTF.

The chain employs TRBV9 and TRBJ1-1; 8 bases match TRBD1. V dropped 3 bases and J dropped 2; count of bases not matched to a gene: 3. CDR3 size: 14 residues. The germline CDR1 and CDR2 sequences are SGDLS and YYNGEE. The CDR3 loop is CASSATGDNTEAFF. The CDR3, as DNA: TGTGCCAGCAGCGCGACAGGGGACAACACTGAAGCTTTCTTT.

This chain joins TRBV5-1 and TRBJ2-6; perhaps TRBD1 as D (5 bases). V lost 3 bases and J lost 0, with 16 bases in between. CDR3 size: 18 residues. Per the germline V gene, CDR1 is SGHRS and CDR2 is YFSETQ. The CDR3 DNA reads as TGCGCCAGCAGCTCACTACCCGTCAGGGACTCTGGGGCCAACGTCCTGACTTTC. It codes for CASSSLPVRDSGANVLTF.

In nucleotides, the CDR3 is TGTGCCATCAAGGGGGAGGTAGCGGGGTATTATGGCTACACCTTC. Translated: CAIKGEVAGYYGYTF. The chain recombines TRBV10-3 with TRBJ1-2; maybe TRBD1 (6 bases). V lost 7 bases and J lost 5, with 20 bases in between. The CDR3 is 15 amino acids. Germline V gives CDR1 ENHRY, CDR2 SYGVKD.

The chain uses TRBV5-1 and TRBJ1-5; D is undetermined. V was cut by 0 bases and J by 7 bases, with 14 bases left in between. Germline CDR1 and CDR2: SGHRS and YFSETQ. The CDR3 consists of 15 residues. The CDR3 nucleotides read TGCGCCAGCAGCTTGGCCGGCGGAGGGTCGCAGCCCCAGCATTTT. Encoded protein: CASSLAGGGSQPQHF.

The chain has TRBV4-1 and TRBJ2-7; the match to TRBD1 covers 9 bases. The germline CDR1 and CDR2 sequences are MGHRA and YSYEKL. The trim removed 0 bases at V and 3 bases at J, leaving 6 bases unmatched. The CDR3 has 16 amino acids. The CDR3 loop reads CASSQDGTGGIYEQYF. CDR3 bases: TGCGCCAGCAGCCAAGACGGCACAGGGGGCATCTACGAGCAGTACTTC.

V usage is TRBV7-2 and J usage is TRBJ1-5, with 7 bases matching TRBD1. Germline V gene lookup returns CDR1 SGHTA and CDR2 FQGNSA. The CDR3 has 15 residues. V trimming: 1 base; J trimming: 7 bases; junction bases outside the gene matches: 7. The CDR3 region has the DNA TGTGCCAGCAGCTTAGGACAGGGACCGGGGCAGCCCCAGCATTTT. Translated: CASSLGQGPGQPQHF.